One sample yielded the 17 T cell receptor beta chains listed below, sequenced in a study of brain T cells in children with intractable seizures (dated by TCRdb to about 2021). The library was made by the immunoSEQ multiplex PCR assay. What TCRdb holds here is the immuneACCESS table cut down to in-frame rearrangements. Part of the clones is not present; checked against another copy, under half of the missing clones reflect an unresolved V gene, and the others are unexplained. Across this sample there are under 45,000 clones, with approximately 92% seen only once. About 6% of the sample is held by the ten biggest clonotypes. The sample's time point, from its label and the paper: resected brain tissue, or blood drawn just prior to surgery. The sample consisted of peripheral blood, taken at surgery. These receptors were collected from a girl aged 2-10 years with tuberous sclerosis and intractable seizures.

The rearrangement links TRBV6-5 to TRBJ2-1; the match to TRBD2 covers 10 bases. J was trimmed by 8 bases and V by 0 bases; bases with no gene match: 4. The CDR3 contains 15 residues. The germline CDR1 and CDR2 sequences are MNHEY and SVGAGI. CDR3 in DNA: TGTGCCAGCAGTTACTCAAAGCGGGGGGGCGATGAGCAGTTCTTC. Protein: CASSYSKRGGDEQFF.

The rearrangement links TRBV3-1 (or the pseudogene TRBV3-2) to TRBJ2-5, with D uncertain. Trimming pared 4 bases from V and 5 bases from J, leaving 17 bases between. This CDR3 spans 15 amino acids. Germline lookup yields CDR1 LGHDT and CDR2 YNNKEL (reference sequence). The DNA for the CDR3 is TGTGCCAGCAGCCTCGGATCCTTTATTCAGGAGACCCAGTACTTC. This translates into CASSLGSFIQETQYF.

In DNA form, the CDR3 reads TGTGCCAGCAGTACCAGACAGGGTGAAGATGAAAAACTGTTTTTT. Translating it yields CASSTRQGEDEKLFF. The gene calls are TRBV21-1 and TRBJ1-4; TRBD1, the table's D call, lacks a check against the DNA. TRBV21-1 represents a pseudogene. This CDR3 contains 15 residues.

Within the sample, this clone is medium-sized (0.01 to 0.1%). The chain carries TRBV10-2 and TRBJ2-3; TRBD2 aligns across 9 bases. Trimming cost V 2 bases and J 2 bases; bases outside gene matches: 2. The V gene's germline CDR1 is WSHSY and CDR2 SAAADI. The CDR3 has 15 residues. The CDR3 here is CASSETSGPTDTQYF. CDR3 nucleotides: TGCGCCAGCAGTGAGACTAGCGGGCCCACAGATACGCAGTATTTT.

The chain combines TRBV4-1 with TRBJ2-3, with D tentatively TRBD1 (5 bases). The germline gives CDR1 MGHRA, CDR2 YSYEKL. V lost 0 bases to trimming and J lost 2 bases, with 24 bases between them. The CDR3 covers 20 residues. CDR3 nucleotides: TGCGCCAGCAGCCAAGAAGGATGGATTTTGACAGAAGAATTCACAGATACGCAGTATTTT. This encodes CASSQEGWILTEEFTDTQYF.

The chain carries TRBV7-8 and TRBJ2-7; 7 nucleotides match TRBD1. J lost 6 bases, V lost 2 bases, and 1 base had no gene match. This CDR3 contains 12 residues. Germline V gives CDR1 SGHVS, CDR2 FQNEAQ. This chain's CDR3 is CASSLPGGEQYF. CDR3 nucleotides: TGTGCCAGCAGCTTACCAGGGGGCGAGCAGTACTTC.

This clone was picked up one time. This rearrangement joins TRBV24-1 to TRBJ2-3; TRBD2 agrees at 8 bases. CDR3 length equals 15 residues. Germline V gene lookup returns CDR1 KGHDR and CDR2 SFDVKD. Germline trimming cut 5 bases from V and 2 bases from J; bases unmatched to any gene: 5. The CDR3 protein is CATSVGGGPTDTQYF. Here the CDR3 DNA reads TGTGCCACCAGTGTCGGGGGGGGCCCCACAGATACGCAGTATTTT.

This sequence joins TRBV7-6 and TRBJ2-7, with 8 bases identical to TRBD1. The V gene's germline CDR1 is SGHVS and CDR2 FNYEAQ. The CDR3 has 15 residues. The V and J ends lost 1 base and 0 bases, in that order; junction bases with no gene match: 2. The CDR3 loop reads CASSLGQGFSYEQYV. As DNA, the CDR3 is TGTGCCAGCAGCTTAGGACAGGGGTTCTCCTACGAGCAGTACGTC.

The genes are TRBV4-1 and TRBJ2-5, with D unclear. V was pared by 4 bases and J by 5 bases, with 17 bases between. Germline-derived CDR1 and CDR2 are MGHRA and YSYEKL. The CDR3 has 15 amino acids. The CDR3 spells CASSPNGRNKETQYF. Here the CDR3 DNA reads TGCGCCAGCAGCCCGAACGGGCGAAATAAGGAGACCCAGTACTTC.

The gene calls are TRBV5-4 and TRBJ2-1, with D perhaps matching TRBD2 (7 bases). Trimming removed 4 bases from V and 10 bases from J, with 18 bases in between. CDR1 SGHNT and CDR2 YYREEE come from the germline V gene (reference sequence). The CDR3 extends over 14 amino acids. The CDR3 nucleotides are TGTGCCAGCAGCCTCCGGGGGGCGCATGGGGAGCAGTTCTTC. Protein sequence: CASSLRGAHGEQFF.

The V call is TRBV5-6, the J call TRBJ2-2; no reliable D call. CDR1 SGHDT and CDR2 YYEEEE come from the germline V gene. The CDR3 loop spans 13 amino acids. V was trimmed by 0 bases and J by 6 bases, leaving 6 bases between them. The CDR3 loop is CASSLVGSGELFF. The CDR3 DNA sequence: TGTGCCAGCAGCTTGGTCGGCTCCGGGGAGCTGTTTTTT.

The rearrangement uses TRBV3-1 (or the pseudogene TRBV3-2) and TRBJ2-4, with 7 bases that match TRBD1. This CDR3 is 15 amino acids long. Trimming removed 0 bases from V and 9 bases from J; junction bases left unmatched: 8. Germline CDR1 reads LGHDT; CDR2 reads YNNKEL (reference sequence). The CDR3 loop reads CASSQDLAAGGIQYF. In nucleotides, the CDR3 is TGTGCCAGCAGCCAAGATCTTGCGGCAGGGGGCATTCAGTACTTC.

This clone was picked up a small number of times. The chain employs TRBV7-9 and TRBJ2-5; tentatively, D is TRBD1 (6 bases). Trimming removed 2 bases from V and 3 bases from J, with 13 bases in between. The CDR3 sequence is 15 residues long. CDR1 SEHNR and CDR2 FQNEAQ come from the germline V gene (reference sequence). The CDR3 here is CASSLRGQFKETQYF. The DNA for the CDR3 is TGTGCCAGCAGCTTACGAGGACAGTTTAAAGAGACCCAGTACTTC.

This clone has a handful of counts. The rearrangement joins TRBV7-3 to TRBJ2-1; D not resolved. The CDR3 is 15 residues long. V lost 5 bases and J 2 bases, leaving 13 bases between the germline ends. Germline CDR1 reads SGHTA; CDR2 reads FQGTGA. The CDR3 sequence is CASSPQVETYNEQFF. CDR3 nucleotides: TGTGCCAGCAGCCCCCAGGTTGAGACCTACAATGAGCAGTTCTTC. Full variable domain (remainder filled in from reference TRBV7-3 and TRBJ2-1): GAGVSQTPSNKVTEKGKYVELRCDPISGHTALYWYRQSLGQGPEFLIYFQGTGAADDSGLPNDRFFAVRPEGSVSTLKIQRTERGDSAVYLCASSPQVETYNEQFFGPGTRLTVL.

This sequence joins TRBV6-1 and TRBJ1-5; D ambiguous. Trimming stripped 0 bases from V and 4 bases from J, with 13 bases between. The CDR3 consists of 16 residues. CDR1 MNHNS and CDR2 SASEGT come from the germline V gene. The CDR3 sequence is CASSEALGSSNQPQHF. Written as DNA, the CDR3 is TGTGCCAGCAGTGAAGCGCTGGGGTCATCTAATCAGCCCCAGCATTTT.

The chain uses TRBV28 and TRBJ1-6; no clear D gene. Germline loops: CDR1 MDHEN, CDR2 SYDVKM. The CDR3 spans 16 residues. V gave up 1 base and J gave up 5 bases, with 12 bases separating them. The CDR3 region is CASSLSRQNHNSPLHF. CDR3 bases: TGTGCCAGCAGTTTATCGCGGCAGAACCATAATTCACCCCTCCACTTT.

This sequence joins TRBV24-1 and TRBJ2-5, with unresolved D. Trimming left V 5 bases short and J 2 bases short, with 8 bases between. Germline CDR1 reads KGHDR; CDR2 reads SFDVKD. The CDR3 is 13 residues long. CDR3 nucleotide sequence: TGTGCCACCAGTGGCGGCCCACAAGAGACCCAGTACTTC. Protein product: CATSGGPQETQYF.